These 22 T cell receptor beta chains were all obtained from the same sample, sequenced in a study of blood T cell repertoires in COVID-19. Here immunoSEQ multiplex PCR was the method, and the copy in TCRdb shows in-frame clones only, minus some. The sample includes fewer than 350,000 clones, 88% of them seen just once. Sequenced: peripheral blood. All receptors derive from a young man with active or convalescent COVID-19.

This clone has a handful of counts. The chain couples TRBV10-3 to TRBJ2-1, with 8 bases that match TRBD1. The CDR3 extends over 15 amino acids. The junction had 12 bases not matched to a gene; V was cut back by 6 bases and J by 8 bases. Germline-derived CDR1 and CDR2 are ENHRY and SYGVKD. In DNA, the CDR3 is TGTGCCATCAGAGACCCGGGACAGGCAATATATGAGCAGTTCTTC. This translates into CAIRDPGQAIYEQFF.

V and J are TRBV7-2 and TRBJ2-3; tentatively, D is TRBD2 (7 bases). This CDR3 contains 15 residues. Trimming stripped 5 bases from V and 0 bases from J, with 12 bases between. Germline V CDR1 and CDR2: SGHTA, FQGNSA. CDR3 residues: CASSRGGLSTDTQYF. The DNA for the CDR3 is TGTGCCAGCAGCCGCGGGGGCCTTAGCACAGATACGCAGTATTTT.

As regards this clone: One junction end does not reproduce the germline sequence, and a read error may be involved. The chain employs TRBV5-4 and TRBJ2-7; maybe TRBD2 (5 bases). The CDR3 spans 14 residues. Germline V gene lookup returns CDR1 SGHNT and CDR2 YYREEE (reference sequence). CDR3 DNA sequence: TGTGCCAGCACCTTGTATGGGAGCTCCTACGAGCAGTACTTC. Its protein product is CASTLYGSSYEQYF.

Only a few counts were recorded for this clone. The chain couples TRBV6-5 to TRBJ2-7; weak D call: TRBD2 (7 bases). This CDR3 has 14 amino acids. V was pared by 5 bases and J by 4 bases, with 15 bases between. From germline, CDR1 is MNHEY and CDR2 SVGAGI. CDR3 region: CASSTGRGPYEQYF. Written as DNA, the CDR3 is TGTGCCAGCAGTACCGGGCGGGGGCCTTACGAGCAGTACTTC.

V usage is TRBV4-3 and J usage is TRBJ2-2; the match to TRBD2 covers 7 bases. The CDR3 extends over 16 amino acids. The germline V gene has CDR1 LGHNA and CDR2 YSLEER. Trimming removed 1 base from V and 2 bases from J; junction bases left unmatched: 4. CDR3 nucleotides: TGCGCCAGCAGCCAAGTGGGGGGGAGCAACACCGGGGAGCTGTTTTTT. Protein sequence: CASSQVGGSNTGELFF.

CDR3 sequence: CASSLAGLAVYEQYF. The CDR3 DNA reads as TGTGCCAGCAGCTTAGCCGGACTAGCGGTCTACGAGCAGTACTTC. J is TRBJ2-7 and V is TRBV7-9; 10 nucleotides agree with TRBD2. The V gene end was trimmed by 0 bases and the J gene end by 3 bases; junction bases not matched to a gene: 2. Germline loops: CDR1 SEHNR, CDR2 FQNEAQ (reference sequence). The CDR3 length is 15 residues.

In DNA form, the CDR3 reads TGTGCCAGCAGTTTCCCGACAGGCCGAGTCCTGGGAAATCAGCCCCAGCATTTT. Its translation is CASSFPTGRVLGNQPQHF. The rearrangement links TRBV6-2 or TRBV6-3 to TRBJ1-5; TRBD1 might be the D (6 bases). This CDR3 has 18 residues. Germline V gene data show CDR1 as MNHEY and CDR2 as SVGEGT. Trimming took 4 bases from V and 4 from J, leaving 23 bases between them.

This clone was seen just once. The J gene is TRBJ1-6, the V gene TRBV27; D not resolved. The germline CDR1 and CDR2 sequences are MNHEY and SMNVEV (reference sequence). V dropped 5 bases and J dropped 7 bases, with 15 bases sitting between them. There are 15 residues in the CDR3. The CDR3 loop is CASSQRGVGNSPLHF. CDR3 nucleotide sequence: TGTGCCAGCAGTCAACGCGGGGTAGGAAATTCACCCCTCCACTTT.

The chain uses TRBV11-2 and TRBJ2-5; D might be TRBD2 (6 bases). Germline values: CDR1 SGHAT, CDR2 FQNNGV. The CDR3 has 15 amino acids. V dropped 1 base and J dropped 5 bases, with 14 bases sitting between them. In nucleotides, the CDR3 is TGTGCCAGCAGCTTAGGGGCGGACGGGGGTGAGACCCAGTACTTC. This sequence encodes CASSLGADGGETQYF.

CDR3 sequence: CASSTGLLAGVTDTQYF. As DNA, the CDR3 is TGTGCCAGTAGTACCGGTTTGCTAGCGGGGGTCACAGATACGCAGTATTTT. This chain connects TRBV19 to TRBJ2-3, with 10 positions matching TRBD2. This CDR3 has 17 residues. Germline CDR1 reads LNHDA; CDR2 reads SQIVND (reference sequence). Unmatched junction bases numbered 9, after V lost 4 bases and J lost 2 bases.

The genes are TRBV14 and TRBJ1-2; 8 bases match TRBD1. Losses at the gene ends were 5 bases for V and 8 bases for J; bases not matched to a gene: 10. Germline CDR1 is SGHDN and CDR2 is FVKESK. The CDR3 sequence is 14 residues long. In DNA form, the CDR3 reads TGTGCCAGCAGCAAAGGACAGGGTGTGGGCGGCTACACCTTC. This codes for CASSKGQGVGGYTF.

This clone was detected a few times. The chain links TRBV6-5 to TRBJ1-5, with 9 bases identical to TRBD1. The CDR3 loop spans 15 amino acids. Unmatched junction bases numbered 5, after V lost 4 bases and J lost 4 bases. Looked up from germline, CDR1 is MNHEY and CDR2 is SVGAGI. The DNA of the CDR3 is TGTGCCAGCAGTTCGACAGGGGGAGGAAATCAGCCCCAGCATTTT. Protein product: CASSSTGGGNQPQHF.

The V gene is TRBV7-2, the J gene TRBJ2-2, with 8 bases that match TRBD1. CDR3 length: 17 residues. Germline V gene sequence: CDR1 SGHTA, CDR2 FQGNSA. V shed 6 bases, J shed 4 bases, and the junction held 13 bases outside the gene matches. In DNA, the CDR3 is TGTGCCAGCAGGGTCTCCGGGGACAGGATTCTCACCGGGGAGCTGTTTTTT. This sequence encodes CASRVSGDRILTGELFF.

The rearrangement joins TRBV2 to TRBJ2-4; the match to TRBD1 covers 11 bases. The length of the CDR3 is 15 residues. After removal of 7 bases from V and 7 bases from J, the junction contained 9 bases not matched to a gene. Germline CDR1 reads SNHLY; CDR2 reads FYNNEI. CDR3: CASTHPGDRGNIQYF. CDR3 DNA: TGTGCCAGCACCCATCCTGGGGACAGGGGGAACATTCAGTACTTC. Based on the CDR3 plus reference TRBV2 and TRBJ2-4, the full variable domain is EPEVTQTPSHQVTQMGQEVILRCVPISNHLYFYWYRQILGQKVEFLVSFYNNEISEKSEIFDDQFSVERPDGSNFTLKIRSTKLEDSAMYFCASTHPGDRGNIQYFGAGTRLSVL.

This clone was detected only once. The genes are TRBV5-1 and TRBJ2-2, with 11 bases identical to TRBD2. The CDR3 covers 17 residues. The trim removed 4 bases at V and 4 bases at J, leaving 9 bases unmatched. Germline CDR1 and CDR2: SGHRS and YFSETQ. The DNA of the CDR3 is TGCGCCAGCAGCGCTGCTCCTAGCGGGGGGCTCACCGGGGAGCTGTTTTTT. Translation gives CASSAAPSGGLTGELFF.

The chain has TRBV3-1 (or the pseudogene TRBV3-2) and TRBJ2-3, with a possible D match to TRBD2 (6 bases). Looked up from germline, CDR1 is LGHDT and CDR2 is YNNKEL (reference sequence). The V end was cut by 0 bases, the J end by 4 bases, with 11 bases between. There are 15 residues in the CDR3. DNA for the CDR3: TGTGCCAGCAGCCAAGATATAACTAGCTCAGATACGCAGTATTTT. Residues: CASSQDITSSDTQYF.

The V and J genes are TRBV5-6 and TRBJ1-1; tentatively, D is TRBD1 (6 bases). There are 16 residues in the CDR3. V gave up 4 bases and J gave up 4 bases, with 20 bases separating them. Germline V CDR1 and CDR2: SGHDT, YYEEEE. CDR3 nucleotides: TGTGCCAGCAGCCGGACACAGGGAAAAAGTCGCACTGAAGCTTTCTTT. Protein product: CASSRTQGKSRTEAFF.

The J gene is TRBJ1-1, the V gene TRBV5-8, with 7 bases aligning to TRBD1. V shed 3 bases, J shed 4 bases, and the junction held 9 bases outside the gene matches. This CDR3 is 15 amino acids long. Germline CDR1 is SGHTS and CDR2 is YDEGEE. CDR3 sequence: CASSSTGLGGTEAFF. The CDR3 nucleotides read TGTGCCAGCAGCTCGACAGGGCTCGGGGGCACTGAAGCTTTCTTT.

V gene TRBV5-6 combines with J gene TRBJ1-5; tentatively, D is TRBD1 (6 bases). This CDR3 contains 15 residues. Trimming pared 0 bases from V and 0 bases from J, leaving 7 bases between. From germline, CDR1 is SGHDT and CDR2 YYEEEE. The CDR3, as DNA: TGTGCCAGCAGCTTGGACAGGGCTAGCAATCAGCCCCAGCATTTT. This sequence encodes CASSLDRASNQPQHF.

The genes are TRBV2 and TRBJ2-7; 10 bases align to TRBD1. CDR3 size: 16 residues. The V and J ends lost 4 bases and 4 bases, in that order; junction bases with no gene match: 10. Germline lookup yields CDR1 SNHLY and CDR2 FYNNEI. The DNA for the CDR3 is TGTGCCAGCAGTGTACCGGGACAGGGGATTGCGTACGAGCAGTACTTC. Amino acid sequence: CASSVPGQGIAYEQYF.

This clone was seen a few times. At one boundary the junction diverges from the germline segment, which might be a read error. V usage is TRBV7-2 and J usage is TRBJ1-2; D perhaps matches TRBD1 (6 bases). Per the germline V gene, CDR1 is SGHTA and CDR2 is FQGNSA. This CDR3 is built from 17 residues. The CDR3 DNA reads as TGTGCCAGCAGCTTAGCTCTGACAGGCGGTCGGCAATATGGCTACATCTTC. Protein: CASSLALTGGRQYGYIF.

This chain links TRBV18 with TRBJ1-2; 12 nucleotides line up with TRBD1. V trimming: 3 bases; J trimming: 7 bases; junction bases outside the gene matches: 9. CDR1 is KGHSH and CDR2 is LQKENI in the germline V gene. This CDR3 has 16 residues. The CDR3 region has the DNA TGTGCCAGCTCACCGACCGGGACAGGGGGCGGTGGTGGCTACACCTTC. This encodes CASSPTGTGGGGGYTF.